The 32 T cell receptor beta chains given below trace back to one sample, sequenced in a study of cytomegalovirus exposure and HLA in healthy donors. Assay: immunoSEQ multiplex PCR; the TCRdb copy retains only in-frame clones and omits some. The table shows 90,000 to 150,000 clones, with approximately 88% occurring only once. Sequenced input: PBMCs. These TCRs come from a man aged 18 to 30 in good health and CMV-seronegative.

CDR3 residues: CASSLGSGSVEQYF. In DNA form, the CDR3 reads TGTGCCAGCAGCTTAGGATCAGGGTCGGTCGAGCAGTACTTC. The chain carries TRBV13 and TRBJ2-7; D might be TRBD1 (5 bases). The V gene's germline CDR1 is PRHDT and CDR2 FYEKMQ (reference sequence). With 0 bases removed from V and 6 bases from J, the gap between germline ends came to 12 bases. The CDR3 has 14 residues. Filled out from reference TRBV13 and TRBJ2-7, the complete variable domain reads AAGVIQSPRHLIKEKRETATLKCYPIPRHDTVYWYQQGPGQDPQFLISFYEKMQSDKGSIPDRFSAQQFSDYHSELNMSSLELGDSALYFCASSLGSGSVEQYFGPGTRLTVT.

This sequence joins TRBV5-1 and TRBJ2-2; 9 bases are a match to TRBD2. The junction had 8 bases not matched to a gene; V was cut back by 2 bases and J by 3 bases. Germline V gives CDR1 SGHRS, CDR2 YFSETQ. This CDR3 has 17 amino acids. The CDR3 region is CASSFDSGSSHTGELFF. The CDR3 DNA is TGCGCCAGCAGCTTTGATAGCGGGAGTTCTCACACCGGGGAGCTGTTTTTT.

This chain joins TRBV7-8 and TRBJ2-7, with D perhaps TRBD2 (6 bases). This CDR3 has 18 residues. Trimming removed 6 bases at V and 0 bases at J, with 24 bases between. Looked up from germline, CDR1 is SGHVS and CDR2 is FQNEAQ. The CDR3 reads CASSRARGRPQSSYEQYF. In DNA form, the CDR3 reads TGTGCCAGCAGTCGGGCCCGGGGGAGACCCCAAAGCTCCTACGAGCAGTACTTC.

The CDR3 DNA reads as TGTGCCAGCAGCCCCAGGACTAGCGGGAGGCCCCCCCAGTACTTC. Its protein is CASSPRTSGRPPQYF. The chain carries TRBV28 and TRBJ2-5; 14 bases match TRBD2. Germline values: CDR1 MDHEN, CDR2 SYDVKM. CDR3 length: 15 residues. Trimming removed 6 bases from V and 9 bases from J; junction bases left unmatched: 9.

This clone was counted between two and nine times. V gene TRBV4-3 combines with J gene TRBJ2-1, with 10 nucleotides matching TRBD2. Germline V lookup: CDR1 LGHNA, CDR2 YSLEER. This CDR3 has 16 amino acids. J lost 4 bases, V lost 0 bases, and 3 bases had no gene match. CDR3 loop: CASSQEPSGGYNEQFF. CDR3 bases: TGCGCCAGCAGCCAAGAGCCTAGCGGGGGTTACAATGAGCAGTTCTTC.

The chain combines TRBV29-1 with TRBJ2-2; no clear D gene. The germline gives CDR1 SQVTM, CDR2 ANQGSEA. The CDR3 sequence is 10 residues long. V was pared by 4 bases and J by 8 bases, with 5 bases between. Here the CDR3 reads CSVVSGELFF. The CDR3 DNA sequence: TGCAGCGTTGTATCTGGGGAGCTGTTTTTT.

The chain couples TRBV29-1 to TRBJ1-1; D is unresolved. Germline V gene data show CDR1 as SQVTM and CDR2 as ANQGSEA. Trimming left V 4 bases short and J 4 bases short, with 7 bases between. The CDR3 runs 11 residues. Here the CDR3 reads CSVVRSTEAFF. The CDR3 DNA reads TGCAGCGTTGTAAGGAGCACTGAAGCTTTCTTT.

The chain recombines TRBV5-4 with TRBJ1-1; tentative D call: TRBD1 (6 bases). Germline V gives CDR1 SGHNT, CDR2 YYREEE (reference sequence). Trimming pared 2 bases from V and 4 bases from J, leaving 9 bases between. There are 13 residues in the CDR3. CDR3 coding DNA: TGTGCCAGCAGCTTAGGGGGTAGCACTGAAGCTTTCTTT. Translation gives CASSLGGSTEAFF.

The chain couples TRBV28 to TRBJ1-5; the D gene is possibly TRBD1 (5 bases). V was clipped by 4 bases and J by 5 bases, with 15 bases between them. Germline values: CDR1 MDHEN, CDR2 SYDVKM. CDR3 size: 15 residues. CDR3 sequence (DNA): TGTGCCAGCAGTTATCGGGGGGTCGGGGATCAGCCCCAGCATTTT. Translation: CASSYRGVGDQPQHF.

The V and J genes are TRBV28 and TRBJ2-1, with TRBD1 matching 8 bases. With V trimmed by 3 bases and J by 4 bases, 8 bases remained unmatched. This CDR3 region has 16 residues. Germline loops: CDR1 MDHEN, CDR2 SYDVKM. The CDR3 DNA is TGTGCCAGCAGTTTTCAGTCAGGGGGCGAGTACAATGAGCAGTTCTTC. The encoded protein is CASSFQSGGEYNEQFF.

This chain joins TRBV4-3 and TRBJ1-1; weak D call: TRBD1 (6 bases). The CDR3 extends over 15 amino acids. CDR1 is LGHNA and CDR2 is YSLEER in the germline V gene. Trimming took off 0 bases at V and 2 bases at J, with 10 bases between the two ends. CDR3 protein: CASSQDQGPNTEAFF. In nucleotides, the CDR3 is TGCGCCAGCAGCCAAGATCAGGGGCCTAACACTGAAGCTTTCTTT.

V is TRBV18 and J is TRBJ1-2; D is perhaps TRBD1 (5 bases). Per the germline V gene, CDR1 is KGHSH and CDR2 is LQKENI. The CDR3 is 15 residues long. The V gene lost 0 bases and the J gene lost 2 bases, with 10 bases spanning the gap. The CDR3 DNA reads TGTGCCAGCTCACCACCGAATCCAGGGAACTATGGCTACACCTTC. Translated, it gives CASSPPNPGNYGYTF.

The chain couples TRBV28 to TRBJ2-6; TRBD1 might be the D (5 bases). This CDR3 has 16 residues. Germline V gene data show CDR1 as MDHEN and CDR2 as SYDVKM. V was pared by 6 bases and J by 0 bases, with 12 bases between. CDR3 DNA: TGTGCCAGCAGGCCATTTACAGGCTCTGGGGCCAACGTCCTGACTTTC. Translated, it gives CASRPFTGSGANVLTF.

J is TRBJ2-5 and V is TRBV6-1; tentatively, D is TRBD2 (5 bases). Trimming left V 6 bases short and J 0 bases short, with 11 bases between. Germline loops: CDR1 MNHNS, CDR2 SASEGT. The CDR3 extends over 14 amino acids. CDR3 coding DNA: TGTGCCAGCAGCCTAGCCATGTACCAAGAGACCCAGTACTTC. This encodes CASSLAMYQETQYF.

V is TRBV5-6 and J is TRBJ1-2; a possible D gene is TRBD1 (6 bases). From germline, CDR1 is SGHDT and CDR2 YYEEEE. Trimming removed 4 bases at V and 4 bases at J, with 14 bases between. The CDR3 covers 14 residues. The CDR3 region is CASSLDSNLYGYTF. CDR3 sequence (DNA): TGTGCCAGCAGCCTGGACAGCAACCTCTATGGCTACACCTTC.

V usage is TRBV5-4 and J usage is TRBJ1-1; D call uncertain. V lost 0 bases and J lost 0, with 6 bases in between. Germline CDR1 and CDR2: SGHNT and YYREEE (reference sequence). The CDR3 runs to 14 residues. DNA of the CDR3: TGTGCCAGCAGCTTGGGACACTTGAACACTGAAGCTTTCTTT. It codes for CASSLGHLNTEAFF. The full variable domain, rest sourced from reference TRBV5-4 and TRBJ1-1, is ETGVTQSPTHLIKTRGQQVTLRCSSQSGHNTVSWYQQALGQGPQFIFQYYREEENGRGNFPPRFSGLQFPNYSSELNVNALELDDSALYLCASSLGHLNTEAFFGQGTRLTVV.

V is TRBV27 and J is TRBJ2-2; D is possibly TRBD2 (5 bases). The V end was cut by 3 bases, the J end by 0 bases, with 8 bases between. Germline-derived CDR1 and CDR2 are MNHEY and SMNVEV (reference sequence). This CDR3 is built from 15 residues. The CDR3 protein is CASSLLATNTGELFF. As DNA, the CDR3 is TGTGCCAGCAGTTTGCTAGCAACGAACACCGGGGAGCTGTTTTTT.

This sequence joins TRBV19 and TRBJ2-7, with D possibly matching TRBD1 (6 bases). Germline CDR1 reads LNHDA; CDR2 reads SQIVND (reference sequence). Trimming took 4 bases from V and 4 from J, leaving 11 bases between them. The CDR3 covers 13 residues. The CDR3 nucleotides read TGTGCCAGTAGTAGGGACACCCGATACGAGCAGTACTTC. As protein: CASSRDTRYEQYF.

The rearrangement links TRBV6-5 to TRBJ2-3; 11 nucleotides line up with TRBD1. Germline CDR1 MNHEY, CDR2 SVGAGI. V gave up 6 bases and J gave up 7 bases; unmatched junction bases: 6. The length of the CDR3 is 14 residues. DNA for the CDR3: TGTGCCAGCAGAGACGGGGACAGGGGGAATACGCAGTATTTT. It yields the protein CASRDGDRGNTQYF.

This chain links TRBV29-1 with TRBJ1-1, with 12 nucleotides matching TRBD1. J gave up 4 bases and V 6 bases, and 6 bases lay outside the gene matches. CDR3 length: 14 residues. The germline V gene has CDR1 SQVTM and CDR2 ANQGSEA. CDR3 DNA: TGCAGCGTGGCCGGGACAGGGGGCTTCACTGAAGCTTTCTTT. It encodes CSVAGTGGFTEAFF.

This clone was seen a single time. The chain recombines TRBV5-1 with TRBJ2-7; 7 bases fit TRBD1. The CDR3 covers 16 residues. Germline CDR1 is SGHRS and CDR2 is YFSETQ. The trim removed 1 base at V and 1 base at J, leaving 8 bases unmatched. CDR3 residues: CASSLSGQAWSYEQYF. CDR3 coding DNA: TGCGCCAGCAGCTTGAGCGGACAGGCCTGGTCCTACGAGCAGTACTTC. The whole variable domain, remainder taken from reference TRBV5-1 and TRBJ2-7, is KAGVTQTPRYLIKTRGQQVTLSCSPISGHRSVSWYQQTPGQGLQFLFEYFSETQRNKGNFPGRFSGRQFSNSRSEMNVSTLELGDSALYLCASSLSGQAWSYEQYFGPGTRLTVT.

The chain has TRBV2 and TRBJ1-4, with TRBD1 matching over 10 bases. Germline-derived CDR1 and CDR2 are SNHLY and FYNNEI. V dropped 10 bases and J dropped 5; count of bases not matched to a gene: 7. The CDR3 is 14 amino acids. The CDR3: CAKQEGQGNEKLFF. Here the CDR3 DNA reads TGTGCCAAGCAGGAGGGACAGGGGAATGAAAAACTGTTTTTT.

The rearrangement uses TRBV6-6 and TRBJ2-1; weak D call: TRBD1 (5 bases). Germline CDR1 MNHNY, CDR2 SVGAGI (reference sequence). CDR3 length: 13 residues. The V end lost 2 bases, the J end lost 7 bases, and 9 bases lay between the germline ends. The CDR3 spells CASSYQQGNEQFF. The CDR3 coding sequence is TGTGCCAGCAGTTACCAGCAGGGTAATGAGCAGTTCTTC.

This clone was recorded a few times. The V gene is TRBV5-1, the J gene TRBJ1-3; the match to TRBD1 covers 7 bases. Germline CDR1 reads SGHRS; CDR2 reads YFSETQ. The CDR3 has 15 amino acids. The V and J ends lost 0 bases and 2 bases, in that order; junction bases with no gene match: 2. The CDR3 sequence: CASSLDQGAGNTIYF. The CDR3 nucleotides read TGCGCCAGCAGCTTGGATCAGGGGGCTGGAAACACCATATATTTT.

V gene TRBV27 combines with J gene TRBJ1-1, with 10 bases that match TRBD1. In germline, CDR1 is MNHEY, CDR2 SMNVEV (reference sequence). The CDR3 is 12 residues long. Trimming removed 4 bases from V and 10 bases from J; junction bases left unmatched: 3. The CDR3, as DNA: TGTGCCAGCAGTTGGGGACAGGGGCGAGCTTTCTTT. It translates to CASSWGQGRAFF.

The CDR3 is CASSQDRGTGSEKLFF. CDR3 coding DNA: TGCGCCAGCAGCCAAGATCGGGGGACAGGGAGTGAAAAACTGTTTTTT. The chain couples TRBV4-1 to TRBJ1-4; 9 positions match TRBD1. Losses at the gene ends were 0 bases for V and 7 bases for J; bases not matched to a gene: 6. The CDR3 loop spans 16 amino acids. Germline V CDR1 and CDR2: MGHRA, YSYEKL.

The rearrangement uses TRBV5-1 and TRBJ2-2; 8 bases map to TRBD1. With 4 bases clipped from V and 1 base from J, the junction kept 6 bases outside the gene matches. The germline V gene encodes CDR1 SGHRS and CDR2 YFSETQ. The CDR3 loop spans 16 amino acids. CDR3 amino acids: CASSPGQVQNTGELFF. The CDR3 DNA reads TGCGCCAGCAGCCCGGGACAGGTGCAGAACACCGGGGAGCTGTTTTTT.

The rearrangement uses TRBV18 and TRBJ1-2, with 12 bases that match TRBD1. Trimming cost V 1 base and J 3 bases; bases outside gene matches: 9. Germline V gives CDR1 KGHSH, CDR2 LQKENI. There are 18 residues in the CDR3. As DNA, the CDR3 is TGTGCCAGCTCACCACTTCCGGGACAGGGGGCTTCTTACTATGGCTACACCTTC. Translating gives CASSPLPGQGASYYGYTF.

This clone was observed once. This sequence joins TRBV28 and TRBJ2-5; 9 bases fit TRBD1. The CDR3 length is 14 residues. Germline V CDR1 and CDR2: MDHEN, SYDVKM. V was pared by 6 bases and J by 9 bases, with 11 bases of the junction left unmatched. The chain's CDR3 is CASRMTGGNLAQYF. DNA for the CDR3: TGTGCCAGCAGGATGACAGGGGGTAACCTTGCCCAGTACTTC.

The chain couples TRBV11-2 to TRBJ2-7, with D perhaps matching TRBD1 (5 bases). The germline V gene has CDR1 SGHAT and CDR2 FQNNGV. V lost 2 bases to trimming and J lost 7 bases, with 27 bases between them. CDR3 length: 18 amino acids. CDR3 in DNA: TGTGCCAGCAGCTTACCGATGGCTGGGGCCAACGGTCTCCGGGAGCAGTACTTC. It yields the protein CASSLPMAGANGLREQYF.

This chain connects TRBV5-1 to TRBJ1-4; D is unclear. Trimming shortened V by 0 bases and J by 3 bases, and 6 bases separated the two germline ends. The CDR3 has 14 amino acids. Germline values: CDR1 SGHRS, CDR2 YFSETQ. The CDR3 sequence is CASSLGRANEKLFF. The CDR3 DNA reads TGCGCCAGCAGCTTGGGGAGGGCTAATGAAAAACTGTTTTTT.

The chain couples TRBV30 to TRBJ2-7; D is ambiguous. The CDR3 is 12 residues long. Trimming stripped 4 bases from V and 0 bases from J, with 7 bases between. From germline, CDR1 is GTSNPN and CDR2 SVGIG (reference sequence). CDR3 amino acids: CAWTSGSYEQYF. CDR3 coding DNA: TGTGCCTGGACTTCGGGCTCCTACGAGCAGTACTTC.